Listed below are T cell receptor beta chains from one sample, sequenced in a study of blood T cell repertoires in COVID-19. Using immunoSEQ multiplex PCR, the repertoire was profiled, and TCRdb retains in-frame clones only, with some absent. The repertoire consists of 140,000 to 150,000 clones, with approximately 90% occurring once and the leading ten covering around 1.6%. The sequenced sample was peripheral blood. The receptors derive from a human donor in a cohort sampled during active COVID-19. CDR3s include the opening cysteine and the closing phenylalanine or tryptophan. The D gene is left open where the match is weak. Only some rows state a clone size, as once, few, many or a class for expanded clones.

d_call j_call v_call clone_size cdr3_nt cdr3_aa
NA TRBJ1-2 TRBV6-6 NA TGTGCCAGCAGGGTGAGCTATGGCTACACCTTC CASRVSYGYTF
NA TRBJ2-5 TRBV29-1 NA TGCAGCGTTGTCTTCAGGGCTGAGACCCAGTACTTC CSVVFRAETQYF
NA TRBJ2-5 TRBV5-8 NA TGTGCCAGCAGCCCGGCAGGGCAAGAGACCCAGTACTTC CASSPAGQETQYF
TRBD1 TRBJ1-6 TRBV19 NA TGTGCCAGTAGTACGGACAGGCTTAATTCACCCCTCCACTTT CASSTDRLNSPLHF
NA TRBJ1-1 TRBV19 NA TGTGCCAGTAGTTTTGGACAGCTGAACACTGAAGCTTTCTTT CASSFGQLNTEAFF
NA TRBJ2-3 TRBV27 NA TGTGCCAGCAGCGAACGGCCCCGGGTTCTTGGAGATACGCAGTATTTT CASSERPRVLGDTQYF
NA TRBJ1-2 TRBV9 NA TGTGCCAGCAGCGTAGATCCGGGGTTGAACTATGGCTACACCTTC CASSVDPGLNYGYTF
NA TRBJ1-5 TRBV20-1 NA TGCAGTGCTAGTCCCCGGGGAGTCAATCAGCCCCAGCATTTT CSASPRGVNQPQHF
TRBD1 TRBJ2-7 TRBV19 NA TGTGCCAGTAGTCTCGGGACAGGTTATTACGAGCAGTACTTC CASSLGTGYYEQYF
NA TRBJ2-1 TRBV5-1 NA TGCGCCAGCAGCTTGGACATTAACTACAATGAGCAGTTCTTC CASSLDINYNEQFF
NA TRBJ2-1 TRBV10-3 NA TGTGCCATCAGTGAGAGGGGGGGTATCTACAATGAGCAGTTCTTC CAISERGGIYNEQFF
TRBD1 TRBJ1-5 TRBV10-3 NA TGTGCCTCCCAGGGGGGTAGAGAGGATCAGCCCCAGCATTTT CASQGGREDQPQHF
TRBD1 TRBJ1-4 TRBV6-5 NA TGTGCCAGCAGCACCGGGACAGGGGGTGAAAAACTGTTTTTT CASSTGTGGEKLFF
NA TRBJ1-3 TRBV7-6 NA TGTGCCAGCAGCTTAGGGAGAGGAGGACGGCGCTCTGGAAACACCATATATTTT CASSLGRGGRRSGNTIYF
NA TRBJ2-7 TRBV15 NA TGTGCCACCAGCAGACGCGACACAACCTACGAGCAGTACTTC CATSRRDTTYEQYF
TRBD1 TRBJ1-5 TRBV7-2 NA TGTGCCAGCAGCTTAGAGACAGGGTATGGTCAGCCCCAGCATTTT CASSLETGYGQPQHF
NA TRBJ1-3 TRBV6-5 once TGTGCCAGCAGTTACTCAGCAGGGCCTGGAAACACCATATATTTT CASSYSAGPGNTIYF
TRBD2 TRBJ2-7 TRBV5-5 NA TGTGCCAGCAGCCGGGGGGACTACCAACTTTACGAGCAGTACTTC CASSRGDYQLYEQYF
NA TRBJ2-5 TRBV21-1 NA TGTGCCAGCAGCAAAGAGGGGGACAGGGGCGAGACCCAGTACTTC CASSKEGDRGETQYF